These 31 T cell receptor beta chains share one sample of origin, sequenced in a study of identical twins. TCRdb reprocessed the 5' RACE reads via MiXCR and lists one record per CDR3 protein. The sample gives some 300,000 distinct CDR3 sequences, roughly an eighth of which show up once; around 7.8% is in the top ten. The same sample was also studied in work on yellow fever vaccine responses in identical twins.

The source material was CD8+ T cells sorted from blood. The receptors come from a young woman in good health.

The chain's CDR3 is CSVDSGTGQGYTF. The CDR3 DNA reads TGCAGCGTGGATTCCGGGACAGGGCAAGGCTACACCTTC. The rearrangement links TRBV29-1 to TRBJ1-2, with 9 bases lining up with TRBD1. The V gene end was trimmed by 6 bases and the J gene end by 8 bases; junction bases not matched to a gene: 10. This CDR3 is built from 13 residues. Germline CDR1 SQVTM, CDR2 ANQGSEA.

This clonotype was detected only a few times. CDR3 in amino acids: CSVPTSGGTYNEQFF. CDR3 coding DNA: TGCAGTGTCCCAACTAGCGGGGGGACCTACAATGAGCAGTTCTTC. The chain couples TRBV20-1 to TRBJ2-1; 12 nucleotides agree with TRBD2. The CDR3 is made up of 15 amino acids. J gave up 2 bases and V 7 bases, and 6 bases lay outside the gene matches. In germline, CDR1 is DFQATT, CDR2 SNEGSKA (reference sequence).

A few counts support this clonotype. The rearrangement links TRBV7-2 to TRBJ2-1, with 11 bases aligning to TRBD2. Trimming cost V 3 bases and J 2 bases; bases outside gene matches: 3. Germline V CDR1 and CDR2: SGHTA, FQGNSA. This CDR3 is 16 amino acids long. The CDR3 is CASSFSSGRPYNEQFF. The DNA for the CDR3 is TGTGCCAGCAGCTTCTCTAGCGGGAGGCCCTACAATGAGCAGTTCTTC.

This clonotype was seen a handful of times. The J gene is TRBJ1-5, the V gene TRBV6-2 or TRBV6-3, with TRBD1 as a possible D gene (5 bases). Germline CDR1 MNHEY, CDR2 SVGEGT. The CDR3 contains 13 residues. Deletions cut 4 bases from V and 6 bases from J, with 10 bases between. The CDR3 loop is CASSSGGSQPQHF. The CDR3, as DNA: TGTGCCAGCAGTTCGGGGGGTAGTCAGCCCCAGCATTTT.

The sample holds many counts of this clonotype. The chain carries TRBV6-6 and TRBJ2-5, with D uncertain. Between the trimmed V and J ends, which lost 0 bases and 5 bases, there was a span of 7 bases. Looked up from germline, CDR1 is MNHNY and CDR2 is SVGAGI (reference sequence). CDR3 length equals 13 residues. The CDR3: CASSYSAVETQYF. The CDR3 DNA sequence: TGTGCCAGCAGTTACTCCGCGGTCGAGACCCAGTACTTC.

The chain couples TRBV7-8 to TRBJ2-7; no reliable D call. The germline V gene encodes CDR1 SGHVS and CDR2 FQNEAQ. The ends were cut back, 0 bases at V and 3 bases at J, with 12 bases in the middle. The CDR3 loop spans 15 amino acids. The CDR3, as DNA: TGTGCCAGCAGCTTAGCGTTGGGCACTTACTACGAGCAGTACTTC. Encoded protein: CASSLALGTYYEQYF.

The V call is TRBV11-2, the J call TRBJ2-5; weak D call: TRBD2 (6 bases). This CDR3 is 14 amino acids long. Germline lookup yields CDR1 SGHAT and CDR2 FQNNGV. V lost 5 bases and J 5 bases, leaving 15 bases between the germline ends. Written as DNA, the CDR3 is TGTGCCAGCAGCGCGGACCGGGACTTGGAGACCCAGTACTTC. It yields the protein CASSADRDLETQYF.

By sample fraction, this clonotype is medium-sized. The rearrangement joins TRBV20-1 to TRBJ2-1; weak D call: TRBD2 (7 bases). Germline V lookup: CDR1 DFQATT, CDR2 SNEGSKA (reference sequence). This CDR3 has 14 residues. Trimming removed 5 bases from V and 7 bases from J, with 18 bases in between. For the CDR3, the DNA is TGCAGTGCTCGGGGGGCTAGCGCAATAAATGAGCAGTTCTTC. It translates to CSARGASAINEQFF.

This clonotype was seen more than once but under ten times. The rearrangement uses TRBV27 and TRBJ2-5, with TRBD1 identical over 8 bases. CDR3 length equals 17 residues. Losses at the gene ends were 4 bases for V and 0 bases for J; bases not matched to a gene: 10. Per the germline V gene, CDR1 is MNHEY and CDR2 is SMNVEV (reference sequence). The CDR3 here is CASSSLRTGLDQETQYF. In nucleotides, the CDR3 is TGTGCCAGCAGTTCCCTCCGGACAGGGTTAGACCAAGAGACCCAGTACTTC.

In this sample, this clonotype is medium-sized. This rearrangement joins TRBV20-1 to TRBJ2-7; 7 positions match TRBD1. The CDR3 runs 15 residues. The trim removed 0 bases at V and 1 base at J, leaving 6 bases unmatched. Germline assignment: CDR1 DFQATT and CDR2 SNEGSKA (reference sequence). This chain's CDR3 is CSARERWDSSYEQYF. In nucleotides, the CDR3 is TGCAGTGCTAGAGAAAGGTGGGACAGTTCCTACGAGCAGTACTTC.

The V and J genes are TRBV6-5 and TRBJ2-1; 8 nucleotides agree with TRBD2. There are 16 residues in the CDR3. The germline CDR1 and CDR2 sequences are MNHEY and SVGAGI. Trimming at V came to 5 bases and at J to 3 bases, leaving 9 bases not matched to a gene. The CDR3 nucleotides are TGTGCCAGCAGTCACTACGGGGGGGCCGACTACAATGAGCAGTTCTTC. The encoded protein is CASSHYGGADYNEQFF.

This chain connects TRBV2 to TRBJ2-7; D uncertain. The V gene's germline CDR1 is SNHLY and CDR2 FYNNEI. The V end was cut by 7 bases, the J end by 2 bases, with 9 bases between. The CDR3 is made up of 12 amino acids. Here the CDR3 reads CASTPKTYEQYV. The CDR3 DNA follows: TGTGCCAGCACCCCAAAGACCTACGAGCAGTACGTC.

This clonotype was counted a few times. The DNA of the CDR3 is TGTGCCAGCAGCTCCCCTCGGTTTGCGGTGTCCTACAATGAGCAGTTCTTC. Protein sequence: CASSSPRFAVSYNEQFF. This rearrangement joins TRBV7-9 to TRBJ2-1, with D unclear. Per the germline V gene, CDR1 is SEHNR and CDR2 is FQNEAQ (reference sequence). The CDR3 has 17 amino acids. V was pared by 4 bases and J by 1 base, with 17 bases between.

The chain links TRBV5-6 to TRBJ2-7, with D perhaps TRBD2 (5 bases). V shed 3 bases and J shed 3 bases, with 10 bases lying between them. Germline assignment: CDR1 SGHDT and CDR2 YYEEEE. This CDR3 is 13 amino acids long. The CDR3, as DNA: TGTGCCAGCAGCTACGGGATCCACTACGAGCAGTACTTC. Encoded protein: CASSYGIHYEQYF. Together with reference TRBV5-6 and TRBJ2-7, the CDR3 gives the full variable domain: DAGVTQSPTHLIKTRGQQVTLRCSPKSGHDTVSWYQQALGQGPQFIFQYYEEEERQRGNFPDRFSGHQFPNYSSELNVNALLLGDSALYLCASSYGIHYEQYFGPGTRLTVT.

This sequence joins TRBV7-3 and TRBJ2-5; 9 bases match TRBD2. The CDR3 extends over 15 amino acids. Trimming took 5 bases from V and 5 from J; bases not matched to a gene: 9. Germline V gene lookup returns CDR1 SGHTA and CDR2 FQGTGA. CDR3 nucleotide sequence: TGTGCCAGCAGCCCAGCGGGAGGAGGCCTCGAGACCCAGTACTTC. It encodes CASSPAGGGLETQYF. Together with reference TRBV7-3 and TRBJ2-5, the CDR3 gives the full variable domain: GAGVSQTPSNKVTEKGKYVELRCDPISGHTALYWYRQSLGQGPEFLIYFQGTGAADDSGLPNDRFFAVRPEGSVSTLKIQRTERGDSAVYLCASSPAGGGLETQYFGPGTRLLVL.

The table lists this clonotype with many counts. The chain employs TRBV20-1 and TRBJ2-6; unclear D gene. CDR1 and CDR2 (germline): DFQATT, SNEGSKA (reference sequence). This CDR3 is 14 amino acids long. Trimming took off 0 bases at V and 1 base at J, with 4 bases between the two ends. CDR3 bases: TGCAGTGCTAGAGACCCTTCTGGGGCCAACGTCCTGACTTTC. It codes for CSARDPSGANVLTF.

This chain links TRBV28 with TRBJ2-7, with 8 bases identical to TRBD1. The CDR3 has 16 amino acids. Germline V gives CDR1 MDHEN, CDR2 SYDVKM. V was clipped by 6 bases and J by 3 bases; unmatched bases: 13. CDR3 amino acids: CASSTRQGQSYYEQYV. CDR3 coding DNA: TGTGCCAGCAGCACCCGACAGGGGCAATCCTACTACGAGCAGTACGTC.

In this sample, this clonotype turned up a few times. The chain employs TRBV12-5 and TRBJ2-5, with TRBD2 matching 11 bases. V shed 1 base, J shed 5 bases, and the junction held 3 bases outside the gene matches. CDR1 is LGHNT, CDR2 FRNRAP, per germline. This CDR3 contains 15 residues. The CDR3, as DNA: TGTGCTAGTGGTTTGGAACTAGCGGGAGTCGAGACCCAGTACTTC. Its translation: CASGLELAGVETQYF.

CDR3 protein: CASSHQAGGSTDTQYF. In DNA form, the CDR3 reads TGCGCCAGCAGCCACCAAGCGGGGGGAAGCACAGATACGCAGTATTTT. The V gene is TRBV5-1, the J gene TRBJ2-3; 9 bases are a match to TRBD2. Germline V gene data show CDR1 as SGHRS and CDR2 as YFSETQ. The CDR3 has 16 residues. The V and J ends lost 4 bases and 0 bases, in that order; junction bases with no gene match: 6.

V gene TRBV5-6 combines with J gene TRBJ2-5; D remains unclear. CDR3 length: 14 amino acids. In germline, CDR1 is SGHDT, CDR2 YYEEEE. Between the trimmed V and J ends, which lost 1 base and 5 bases, there was a span of 12 bases. In DNA form, the CDR3 reads TGTGCCAGCAGCTTGCACAGTGGCTGGGAGACCCAGTACTTC. Translated: CASSLHSGWETQYF.

Only a few counts were recorded for this clonotype. V and J are TRBV2 and TRBJ2-7, with TRBD2 as a possible D gene (6 bases). The CDR3 length is 13 residues. The germline gives CDR1 SNHLY, CDR2 FYNNEI. Trimming removed 6 bases at V and 0 bases at J, with 9 bases between. The chain's CDR3 is CASRDGSSYEQYF. For the CDR3, the DNA is TGTGCCAGCAGAGACGGGAGCTCCTACGAGCAGTACTTC.

CDR3 nucleotides: TGTGCCAGCAGCTTAGAGTTGGACAGGGTGCAGGAGACCCAGTACTTC. It codes for CASSLELDRVQETQYF. The J gene is TRBJ2-5, the V gene TRBV11-2; 8 nucleotides align to TRBD1. The CDR3 is made up of 16 amino acids. The V gene end was trimmed by 0 bases and the J gene end by 5 bases; junction bases not matched to a gene: 8. Per germline, CDR1 SGHAT and CDR2 FQNNGV.

This clonotype has a handful of counts. The rearrangement joins TRBV7-6 to TRBJ1-6; maybe TRBD1 (6 bases). The V gene lost 5 bases and the J gene lost 10 bases, with 21 bases spanning the gap. The CDR3 covers 16 residues. Germline values: CDR1 SGHVS, CDR2 FNYEAQ. The CDR3: CASSRGRAAQGSPLHF. CDR3 coding DNA: TGTGCCAGCAGCCGGGGGCGAGCGGCGCAGGGGTCACCCCTCCACTTT.

This clonotype has ten or more counts. The chain recombines TRBV28 with TRBJ2-2; D possibly corresponds to TRBD2 (6 bases). The length of the CDR3 is 15 residues. V shed 2 bases and J shed 4 bases, with 11 bases lying between them. Germline assignment: CDR1 MDHEN and CDR2 SYDVKM. In DNA, the CDR3 is TGTGCCAGCAGTTTAAGCGGGTATATCACCGGGGAGCTGTTTTTT. Its protein product is CASSLSGYITGELFF. The whole variable domain, remainder taken from reference TRBV28 and TRBJ2-2, is DVKVTQSSRYLVKRTGEKVFLECVQDMDHENMFWYRQDPGLGLRLIYFSYDVKMKEKGDIPEGYSVSREKKERFSLILESASTNQTSMYLCASSLSGYITGELFFGEGSRLTVL.

This clonotype was seen ten or more times. The chain joins TRBV29-1 to TRBJ2-4; TRBD2 might be the D (5 bases). The CDR3 extends over 16 amino acids. Trimming took 0 bases from V and 0 from J, leaving 12 bases between them. The germline gives CDR1 SQVTM, CDR2 ANQGSEA. The chain's CDR3 is CSVEDFTSQAKNIQYF. CDR3 in DNA: TGCAGCGTTGAAGATTTCACTAGTCAAGCCAAAAACATTCAGTACTTC.

This clonotype was observed a handful of times. Here the CDR3 DNA reads TGTGCCAGTAGTATAATCCAGGGCAATGGTGGCTACACCTTC. Translation gives CASSIIQGNGGYTF. V is TRBV19 and J is TRBJ1-2, with D possibly being TRBD1 (5 bases). Per germline, CDR1 LNHDA and CDR2 SQIVND (reference sequence). The CDR3 loop spans 14 amino acids. Trimming removed 2 bases at V and 7 bases at J, with 14 bases between.

About this clonotype: Compared with germline, one end of the junction differs, possibly owing to a read error. The chain employs TRBV7-9 and TRBJ2-5; TRBD2 agrees at 9 bases. CDR1 and CDR2 from the germline V gene are SEHNR and FQNEAQ (reference sequence). CDR3 length equals 11 residues. As DNA, the CDR3 is TGTGCCAGCCCCTCCGGGACTAGCATTTGCTTC. Its protein product is CASPSGTSICF.

This clonotype has more than one count but fewer than ten. The chain couples TRBV7-9 to TRBJ2-1; D remains unclear. This CDR3 region has 17 residues. CDR1 SEHNR and CDR2 FQNEAQ come from the germline V gene (reference sequence). V was cut by 3 bases and J by 0 bases, with 15 bases left in between. The CDR3 DNA sequence: TGTGCCAGCAGCTTTGACCACAGCCCAAGCTCCTACAATGAGCAGTTCTTC. Its translation is CASSFDHSPSSYNEQFF.

The chain carries TRBV2 and TRBJ2-1, with TRBD2 matching over 12 bases. The CDR3 consists of 17 residues. V was pared by 2 bases and J by 8 bases, with 10 bases of the junction left unmatched. Germline V gene data show CDR1 as SNHLY and CDR2 as FYNNEI. The CDR3 loop is CASSERLAGGPFDEQFF. The CDR3 DNA follows: TGTGCCAGCAGTGAAAGGCTAGCGGGAGGGCCCTTCGATGAGCAGTTCTTC.

This clonotype has at least ten counts. The CDR3 loop reads CSARGLAGDQVHEQFF. CDR3 sequence (DNA): TGCAGTGCTAGAGGGCTAGCGGGAGACCAAGTCCATGAGCAGTTCTTC. This sequence joins TRBV20-1 and TRBJ2-1; the match to TRBD2 covers 10 bases. CDR1 is DFQATT, CDR2 SNEGSKA, per germline (reference sequence). V gave up 1 base and J gave up 8 bases; unmatched junction bases: 11. This CDR3 has 16 amino acids.

V gene TRBV12-3 or TRBV12-4 combines with J gene TRBJ2-1, with TRBD2 identical over 13 bases. After removal of 3 bases from V and 5 bases from J, the junction contained 1 base not matched to a gene. The CDR3 contains 15 residues. CDR3 residues: CASSLTSGGNNEQFF. CDR3 DNA sequence: TGTGCCAGCAGTTTGACTAGCGGGGGGAACAATGAGCAGTTCTTC.